The 18 T cell receptor beta chains given below trace back to one sample, sequenced in a study of response to subunit inactivated influenza vaccine. TCRdb re-analysed the RT-PCR reads in MiXCR, keeping a single row per CDR3 protein. The profile shows 200,000 to 300,000 distinct CDR3 sequences, roughly an eighth of them singletons. Specimen: non-naive T cells sorted from PBMCs, collected 14 to 15 days before vaccination. Receptor source: a man between 50 and 59 years old who received an inactivated influenza vaccine.

This clonotype has at least ten counts. The rearrangement links TRBV29-1 to TRBJ2-3; the match to TRBD1 covers 10 bases. J was trimmed by 3 bases and V by 5 bases; bases with no gene match: 5. CDR3 length equals 14 residues. Looked up from germline, CDR1 is SQVTM and CDR2 is ANQGSEA. This chain's CDR3 is CSVQRDRGTDTQYF. The DNA for the CDR3 is TGCAGCGTTCAACGGGACAGGGGTACAGATACGCAGTATTTT.

This clonotype was seen repeatedly, ten times or more. This chain joins TRBV12-3 or TRBV12-4 and TRBJ1-1; D remains unclear. The CDR3 contains 15 residues. V was trimmed by 6 bases and J by 1 base, leaving 15 bases between them. This CDR3 reads CASSSHTEKNTEAFF. CDR3 nucleotides: TGTGCCAGCAGCTCCCATACAGAGAAGAACACTGAAGCTTTCTTT.

Worth noting for this clonotype: The germline gene is not matched at one end of the junction; a read error may be the cause. The V gene is TRBV18, the J gene TRBJ2-7; D is ambiguous. Germline V gene data show CDR1 as KGHSH and CDR2 as LQKENI. There are 13 residues in the CDR3. DNA for the CDR3: TGTGCCAGCTCACCCAACAGACGGTACGAGCGGTACTTC. Protein: CASSPNRRYERYF.

The chain uses TRBV20-1 and TRBJ2-7; D may be TRBD1 (6 bases). Germline values: CDR1 DFQATT, CDR2 SNEGSKA (reference sequence). The CDR3 contains 16 residues. V lost 2 bases, J lost 4 bases, and 21 bases lay in between. In DNA, the CDR3 is TGCAGTGCTAGAACAGCACAGGGAGTAGGCTCGTACGAGCAGTACTTC. Translated, it gives CSARTAQGVGSYEQYF.

This clonotype was detected many times. The rearrangement joins TRBV28 to TRBJ2-5; 7 nucleotides align to TRBD1. This CDR3 comprises 14 residues. Germline V gene data show CDR1 as MDHEN and CDR2 as SYDVKM. The J segment lost 4 bases and the V segment lost 5 bases, leaving 7 bases of the junction unmatched. The CDR3 here is CASSLTGAGETQYF. DNA for the CDR3: TGTGCCAGCAGTCTTACAGGGGCGGGAGAGACCCAGTACTTC.

The chain combines TRBV12-3 or TRBV12-4 with TRBJ2-1; D not resolved. The CDR3 contains 13 residues. The V end lost 3 bases, the J end lost 6 bases, and 9 bases lay between the germline ends. CDR3 in amino acids: CASSFFPGNEQFF. The CDR3 DNA reads TGTGCCAGCAGTTTTTTCCCTGGCAATGAGCAGTTCTTC.

V and J are TRBV7-2 and TRBJ1-2; TRBD1 matches 9 bases. Unmatched junction bases numbered 7, after V lost 4 bases and J lost 7 bases. In germline, CDR1 is SGHTA, CDR2 FQGNSA. The CDR3 loop spans 14 amino acids. The DNA for the CDR3 is TGTGCCAGCAGCTCCCGGACAGGGGAGGGTGGCTACACCTTC. Amino acid sequence: CASSSRTGEGGYTF.

Relative to its sample, this clonotype is medium-sized. The V call is TRBV12-3 or TRBV12-4, the J call TRBJ2-1; D tentatively fits TRBD1 or TRBD2 (5 bases each). The CDR3 has 13 amino acids. The V gene lost 4 bases and the J gene lost 8 bases, with 12 bases spanning the gap. In nucleotides, the CDR3 is TGTGCCAGCAGTTGGGGGACCGGGGATGAGCAGTTCTTC. This translates into CASSWGTGDEQFF.

This clonotype was counted a few times. This chain's CDR3 is CASSLSGDNEQFF. The CDR3 bases are TGTGCCAGCAGCCTCAGCGGAGACAATGAGCAGTTCTTC. The J gene is TRBJ2-1, the V gene TRBV3-1; D is possibly TRBD2 (5 bases). CDR3 size: 13 residues. Germline V gene data show CDR1 as LGHDT and CDR2 as YNNKEL (reference sequence). The V gene lost 4 bases and the J gene lost 5 bases, with 9 bases spanning the gap.

This clonotype appeared many times. The V gene is TRBV7-3, the J gene TRBJ2-5; D gene unclear. V was trimmed by 1 base and J by 2 bases, leaving 5 bases between them. The CDR3 runs to 13 residues. The germline V gene has CDR1 SGHTA and CDR2 FQGTGA. The CDR3 bases are TGTGCCAGCAGCTTAATACAGCAAGAGACCCAGTACTTC. This codes for CASSLIQQETQYF.

The J gene is TRBJ2-2, the V gene TRBV27, with D possibly being TRBD2 (5 bases). CDR1 is MNHEY, CDR2 SMNVEV, per germline (reference sequence). This CDR3 has 14 amino acids. V gave up 2 bases and J gave up 10 bases, with 14 bases separating them. CDR3 bases: TGTGCCAGCAGTTTAAGCGGTCCGGGTCAGGAGCTGTTTTTT. Amino acid sequence: CASSLSGPGQELFF.

This clonotype was seen many times. The CDR3 spells CASSQDRVGAGEQFF. The CDR3 DNA reads as TGTGCCAGCAGCCAAGACCGAGTGGGGGCCGGTGAGCAGTTCTTC. The genes are TRBV14 and TRBJ2-1; TRBD1 might be the D (6 bases). The CDR3 totals 15 residues. V shed 0 bases and J shed 9 bases, with 15 bases lying between them. Germline CDR1 SGHDN, CDR2 FVKESK.

Regarding this clonotype: A much larger clone differs by one base, so this may be a read error. V is TRBV15 and J is TRBJ2-3, with TRBD1 as a possible D gene (5 bases). CDR1 and CDR2 from the germline V gene are LNHNV and YYDKDF (reference sequence). V lost 0 bases and J 5 bases, leaving 6 bases between the germline ends. The CDR3 is 13 residues long. This chain's CDR3 is CATSREGLDTQYF. The CDR3 DNA reads as TGTGCCACCAGCAGAGAGGGGCTAGATACGCAGTATTTT.

The chain carries TRBV7-6 and TRBJ2-1, with 9 bases matching TRBD2. The ends lost 5 bases at V and 9 bases at J; junction bases unmatched: 14. CDR1 and CDR2 from the germline V gene are SGHVS and FNYEAQ. CDR3 length equals 16 residues. The CDR3 DNA follows: TGTGCCAGCAGCCCCATAGCGGGAGCCCGGTCGGGTGAGCAGTTCTTC. This gives the protein CASSPIAGARSGEQFF.

The rearrangement joins TRBV28 to TRBJ2-5, with D unresolved. CDR3 length: 15 residues. Between the trimmed V and J ends, which lost 2 bases and 8 bases, there was a span of 18 bases. Germline V gene sequence: CDR1 MDHEN, CDR2 SYDVKM. CDR3 amino acids: CASSLPRNSEATQYF. The CDR3 coding sequence is TGTGCCAGCAGTTTACCCCGGAACTCGGAAGCAACCCAGTACTTC.

This clonotype occurred many times. The chain joins TRBV6-2 or TRBV6-3 to TRBJ2-7, with D maybe TRBD2 (5 bases). The V and J ends lost 5 bases and 11 bases respectively, with 25 bases between them. CDR3 size: 15 residues. Germline lookup yields CDR1 MNHEY and CDR2 SVGEGT. CDR3 in amino acids: CASSPSEAPLSREYF. The CDR3 nucleotides read TGTGCCAGCAGTCCATCGGAGGCCCCGCTATCGAGGGAGTACTTC.

V gene TRBV30 combines with J gene TRBJ2-2; 9 bases line up with TRBD2. With V trimmed by 4 bases and J by 7 bases, 13 bases remained unmatched. This CDR3 has 16 amino acids. Germline CDR1 is GTSNPN and CDR2 is SVGIG (reference sequence). CDR3: CAWKKAGGGLSGELFF. Written as DNA, the CDR3 is TGTGCCTGGAAGAAAGCGGGGGGCGGCTTAAGCGGGGAGCTGTTTTTT.

The table lists this clonotype with a few counts. The chain recombines TRBV6-5 with TRBJ2-5, with TRBD1 matching over 9 bases. The junction had 11 bases not matched to a gene; V was cut back by 1 base and J by 5 bases. CDR3 length: 17 amino acids. Germline CDR1 MNHEY, CDR2 SVGAGI. As DNA, the CDR3 is TGTGCCAGCAGTTACTACAATAGACAGGGGGAATGGGAGACCCAGTACTTC. It codes for CASSYYNRQGEWETQYF.